A selection of T cell receptor beta chains follows, all from one sample in a study of cytomegalovirus exposure and HLA in healthy donors. Produced via immunoSEQ multiplex PCR; TCRdb's table is partial and in-frame only. The data show 150,000 to 200,000 clones, almost 85% seen once. Sequencing was performed on PBMCs. These receptors were obtained from a man aged 25 to 40 in good health and CMV-seropositive. Each CDR3 is given with its conserved first and last residue. Fields, in order: V gene, J gene, clone size, CDR3 protein. The size entry is marked missing in some rows and otherwise reads once, few, many or a size class.

v_call: TRBV30
j_call: TRBJ1-2
clone_size: NA
cdr3_aa: CAWTLRVGGYTF

v_call: TRBV5-1
j_call: TRBJ2-3
clone_size: NA
cdr3_aa: CASSFRSVTDTQYF

v_call: TRBV21-1
j_call: TRBJ2-1
clone_size: NA
cdr3_aa: CASSKQGAYNEQFF

v_call: TRBV9
j_call: TRBJ2-7
clone_size: NA
cdr3_aa: CASSAAGGPTYEQYF

v_call: TRBV7-9
j_call: TRBJ2-1
clone_size: NA
cdr3_aa: CASSLGRVAGVGEQFF

v_call: TRBV19
j_call: TRBJ2-1
clone_size: NA
cdr3_aa: CASSAYSGRAPGNEQFF

v_call: TRBV9
j_call: TRBJ1-2
clone_size: NA
cdr3_aa: CASSVDGVGGYTF

v_call: TRBV11-2
j_call: TRBJ2-3
clone_size: NA
cdr3_aa: CASSLDRDVDTQYF

v_call: TRBV7-3
j_call: TRBJ2-5
clone_size: NA
cdr3_aa: CASSLAGKETQYF

v_call: TRBV28
j_call: TRBJ2-1
clone_size: NA
cdr3_aa: CASTYAGTGYYNEQFF

v_call: TRBV6-6
j_call: TRBJ1-5
clone_size: NA
cdr3_aa: CASSYGGSSNQPQHF

v_call: TRBV4-3
j_call: TRBJ2-7
clone_size: NA
cdr3_aa: CASSLDRALLPFEQYF

v_call: TRBV29-1
j_call: TRBJ1-1
clone_size: NA
cdr3_aa: CSSEGYRRDTEAFF

v_call: TRBV6-1
j_call: TRBJ2-1
clone_size: NA
cdr3_aa: CASSEAGGDRPGGAEQFF

v_call: TRBV6-1
j_call: TRBJ2-3
clone_size: NA
cdr3_aa: CASGTGGSTDTQYF

v_call: TRBV19
j_call: TRBJ1-5
clone_size: once
cdr3_aa: CASSIQGQSNSQHF

v_call: TRBV6-6
j_call: TRBJ1-3
clone_size: NA
cdr3_aa: CASSSLPVRTGNTIYF

v_call: TRBV28
j_call: TRBJ2-2
clone_size: NA
cdr3_aa: CASSYRYTGELFF

v_call: TRBV7-6
j_call: TRBJ1-2
clone_size: NA
cdr3_aa: CASSTPGQGEDYTF

v_call: TRBV29-1
j_call: TRBJ2-7
clone_size: NA
cdr3_aa: CSVGGQSYEQYF

v_call: TRBV28
j_call: TRBJ2-2
clone_size: NA
cdr3_aa: CATQTVNTGELFF

v_call: TRBV6-1
j_call: TRBJ2-7
clone_size: few
cdr3_aa: CASSEVGYEQYF

v_call: TRBV27
j_call: TRBJ2-7
clone_size: NA
cdr3_aa: CASSLLGRSTYEQYF

v_call: TRBV30
j_call: TRBJ1-1
clone_size: NA
cdr3_aa: CAWSVTANTEAFF

v_call: TRBV5-1
j_call: TRBJ2-6
clone_size: NA
cdr3_aa: CASSPTGGGVSGANVLTF

v_call: TRBV7-9
j_call: TRBJ1-3
clone_size: NA
cdr3_aa: CASSFGGAGNTIYF

v_call: TRBV28
j_call: TRBJ2-7
clone_size: NA
cdr3_aa: CASSLSGNEQYF

v_call: TRBV19
j_call: TRBJ2-2
clone_size: NA
cdr3_aa: CASTSGGRTGELFF

v_call: TRBV28
j_call: TRBJ1-1
clone_size: NA
cdr3_aa: CASSPGRETEAFF

v_call: TRBV6-5
j_call: TRBJ1-2
clone_size: NA
cdr3_aa: CASSYAGQGYGYTF

v_call: TRBV7-2
j_call: TRBJ2-5
clone_size: NA
cdr3_aa: CASSPRRSGGRQETQYF

v_call: TRBV7-2
j_call: TRBJ1-2
clone_size: NA
cdr3_aa: CASSADRVGYTF

v_call: TRBV6-5
j_call: TRBJ2-7
clone_size: NA
cdr3_aa: CASKIAGRADYEQYF

v_call: TRBV19
j_call: TRBJ2-7
clone_size: NA
cdr3_aa: CASSRDRDSTSYEQYF

v_call: TRBV6-1
j_call: TRBJ1-5
clone_size: NA
cdr3_aa: CASSEARGAGQPQHF